One and the same sample provided the 24 T cell receptor beta chains below, sequenced in a study of T cells in Graves' hyperthyroidism and ophthalmopathy. The TCR beta CDR3 regions underwent amplification using RNA transcripts as the source. When the TCR CDR3 underwent first-round RT-PCR, the HTBI primer set was used. TCRdb fed the multiplex PCR reads into MiXCR, producing one record per CDR3 protein. The sample includes about 560,000 distinct CDR3 sequences, roughly 17% of them seen just once. The sample taken for sequencing was blood. The receptors were gathered from a woman between 18 and 29 years old with Graves' hyperthyroidism.

This chain uses TRBV20-1 with TRBJ2-3; 9 bases align to TRBD1. In germline, CDR1 is DFQATT, CDR2 SNEGSKA (reference sequence). V trimming: 5 bases; J trimming: 3 bases; junction bases outside the gene matches: 12. This CDR3 is built from 16 residues. CDR3 coding DNA: TGCAGTGCTGGGTCATGGGGACAGGGACTGACAGATACGCAGTATTTT. Encoded protein: CSAGSWGQGLTDTQYF.

This clonotype showed up just a few times. The chain combines TRBV19 with TRBJ1-1; a possible D gene is TRBD1 (5 bases). The germline CDR1 and CDR2 sequences are LNHDA and SQIVND (reference sequence). Between the trimmed V and J ends, which lost 7 bases and 5 bases, there was a span of 17 bases. The CDR3 is 14 residues long. The CDR3 DNA reads TGTGCCAGTACAGCCGGGACCCTAAAGACTGAAGCTTTCTTT. Translated: CASTAGTLKTEAFF.

This clonotype was seen repeatedly, ten times or more. The chain links TRBV20-1 to TRBJ2-7; 7 positions match TRBD1. The CDR3 totals 13 residues. Germline V CDR1 and CDR2: DFQATT, SNEGSKA (reference sequence). V gave up 0 bases and J gave up 7 bases; unmatched junction bases: 6. This CDR3 is CSARDRGSGEQYF. As DNA, the CDR3 is TGCAGTGCTAGAGACAGGGGGTCGGGAGAGCAGTACTTC.

This clonotype occurred many times. The chain combines TRBV5-1 with TRBJ2-7; possibly TRBD2 for D (5 bases). V was shortened by 0 bases and J by 3 bases, with 16 bases between the two germline ends. CDR1 SGHRS and CDR2 YFSETQ come from the germline V gene. The CDR3 loop spans 16 amino acids. The CDR3 reads CASSLGAEASGYEQYF. Here the CDR3 DNA reads TGCGCCAGCAGCTTGGGAGCGGAGGCATCGGGCTACGAGCAGTACTTC.

J is TRBJ2-1 and V is TRBV20-1, with TRBD2 identical over 8 bases. The trim removed 3 bases at V and 0 bases at J, leaving 4 bases unmatched. The CDR3 extends over 15 amino acids. Germline assignment: CDR1 DFQATT and CDR2 SNEGSKA (reference sequence). CDR3: CSASVLAGSYNEQFF. CDR3 DNA sequence: TGCAGTGCTAGTGTCCTAGCGGGCTCCTACAATGAGCAGTTCTTC.

This clonotype was counted a few times. CDR3 sequence reads: CASSGGFDYGYTF. The CDR3, as DNA: TGTGCCAGCAGTGGGGGGTTTGACTATGGCTACACCTTC. The J gene is TRBJ1-2, the V gene TRBV2; a weak D match, TRBD1 (5 bases). CDR1 SNHLY and CDR2 FYNNEI come from the germline V gene. Trimming removed 4 bases at V and 3 bases at J, with 9 bases between. This CDR3 is 13 amino acids long.

This clonotype was found many times. The rearrangement joins TRBV2 to TRBJ1-1; D is undetermined. Germline V lookup: CDR1 SNHLY, CDR2 FYNNEI. Trimming took 6 bases from V and 1 from J, leaving 6 bases between them. The length of the CDR3 is 12 residues. CDR3 sequence reads: CASSNTNTEAFF. The CDR3, as DNA: TGTGCCAGCAGCAACACGAACACTGAAGCTTTCTTT.

The rearrangement links TRBV4-1 to TRBJ1-3; D possibly corresponds to TRBD1 (5 bases). Germline assignment: CDR1 MGHRA and CDR2 YSYEKL. V lost 3 bases and J lost 4, with 19 bases in between. The CDR3 runs 17 residues. This chain's CDR3 is CASSQSRNLGGGNTIYF. CDR3 DNA sequence: TGCGCCAGCAGCCAGAGCCGGAACTTGGGGGGAGGAAACACCATATATTTT.

A word on this clonotype: This may come from a read error, since a much larger clone is one base off. CDR3 sequence: CASRGGSGGNTEAFF. In nucleotides, the CDR3 is TGTGCCAGCAGAGGCGGATCTGGAGGGAACACTGAAGCTTTCTTT. This rearrangement joins TRBV6-2 or TRBV6-3 to TRBJ1-1; no clear D gene. The CDR3 consists of 15 residues. V lost 6 bases, J lost 1 base, and 15 bases lay in between. The germline gives CDR1 MNHEY, CDR2 SVGEGT.

V is TRBV3-1 and J is TRBJ2-1, with a tentative D call TRBD1 (6 bases). The CDR3 is 13 amino acids. The germline V gene has CDR1 LGHDT and CDR2 YNNKEL (reference sequence). Trimming stripped 4 bases from V and 6 bases from J, with 10 bases between. DNA of the CDR3: TGTGCCAGCAGCCGTACAGGGAGCAATGAGCAGTTCTTC. It encodes CASSRTGSNEQFF.

This clonotype was seen ten or more times. The chain combines TRBV7-2 with TRBJ2-7, with unresolved D. Trimming stripped 3 bases from V and 7 bases from J, with 16 bases between. From germline, CDR1 is SGHTA and CDR2 FQGNSA. The CDR3 spans 14 residues. CDR3 in amino acids: CASSFTELAGEQYF. The CDR3 DNA reads as TGTGCCAGCAGCTTCACGGAACTTGCTGGTGAGCAGTACTTC.

The chain is built from TRBV24-1 and TRBJ2-5, with 10 bases fitting TRBD1. The ends lost 2 bases at V and 7 bases at J; junction bases unmatched: 6. The CDR3 is 15 amino acids. The germline V gene encodes CDR1 KGHDR and CDR2 SFDVKD. CDR3 sequence: CATSDSGQGTPTQYF. The CDR3 DNA follows: TGTGCCACCAGTGATTCGGGACAGGGGACCCCGACCCAGTACTTC.

In this sample, this clonotype turned up many times. V and J are TRBV7-2 and TRBJ2-7, with no clear D. Per germline, CDR1 SGHTA and CDR2 FQGNSA. The CDR3 sequence is 15 residues long. With 0 bases removed from V and 1 base from J, the gap between germline ends came to 10 bases. The CDR3 sequence: CASSLAPGDSYEQYF. CDR3 nucleotide sequence: TGTGCCAGCAGCTTAGCTCCAGGCGATTCCTACGAGCAGTACTTC.

This clonotype was recorded many times. The gene calls are TRBV11-2 and TRBJ2-7, with unresolved D. There are 11 residues in the CDR3. Trimming left V 5 bases short and J 3 bases short, with 5 bases between. Germline V lookup: CDR1 SGHAT, CDR2 FQNNGV. The DNA for the CDR3 is TGTGCCAGCAGCCGACGCTACGAGCAGTACTTC. Encoded protein: CASSRRYEQYF.

J is TRBJ1-4 and V is TRBV12-3 or TRBV12-4; D perhaps matches TRBD1 (5 bases). V shed 8 bases and J shed 6 bases, with 13 bases lying between them. This CDR3 has 13 residues. The DNA of the CDR3 is TGTGCCAGCTCGGGCAGGGAATATGAAAAACTGTTTTTT. Protein sequence: CASSGREYEKLFF.

This clonotype has a count of ten or more. This chain joins TRBV20-1 and TRBJ2-7; D not certain. Looked up from germline, CDR1 is DFQATT and CDR2 is SNEGSKA (reference sequence). Trimming shortened V by 1 base and J by 2 bases, and 15 bases separated the two germline ends. This CDR3 contains 15 residues. CDR3 sequence (DNA): TGCAGTGCTAGAGCCCCGGCAGTGCCAGCCTACGAGCAGTACTTC. Its protein is CSARAPAVPAYEQYF.

This clonotype was seen repeatedly, ten times or more. The rearrangement joins TRBV28 to TRBJ2-7; weak D call: TRBD2 (5 bases). The CDR3 is made up of 16 amino acids. Germline assignment: CDR1 MDHEN and CDR2 SYDVKM. Trimming cost V 7 bases and J 7 bases, with 26 bases left between them. The chain's CDR3 is CASTKRWLAQGGEQYF. The CDR3, as DNA: TGTGCCAGCACCAAAAGGTGGCTAGCTCAAGGCGGGGAGCAGTACTTC. The full variable domain, completed using reference TRBV28 and TRBJ2-7, is DVKVTQSSRYLVKRTGEKVFLECVQDMDHENMFWYRQDPGLGLRLIYFSYDVKMKEKGDIPEGYSVSREKKERFSLILESASTNQTSMYLCASTKRWLAQGGEQYFGPGTRLTVT.

This clonotype was recorded a few times. The rearrangement joins TRBV11-2 to TRBJ2-5; D not resolved. V was cut by 1 base and J by 5 bases, with 14 bases left in between. This CDR3 is built from 15 residues. Germline values: CDR1 SGHAT, CDR2 FQNNGV. CDR3: CASSLGTVMSETQYF. CDR3 in DNA: TGTGCCAGCAGCTTAGGCACGGTGATGAGCGAGACCCAGTACTTC.

This clonotype came up many times. The chain is built from TRBV2 and TRBJ2-3, with D possibly matching TRBD1 (5 bases). The germline gives CDR1 SNHLY, CDR2 FYNNEI. The CDR3 sequence is 14 residues long. Deletions cut 4 bases from V and 4 bases from J, with 12 bases between. CDR3 coding DNA: TGTGCCAGCAGTGGGGGCCCTCTGGCAGATACGCAGTATTTT. Protein product: CASSGGPLADTQYF.

About this clonotype itself: The junction departs from germline at one end; a sequencing error may be responsible. This chain's CDR3 is CASSLQGSLNTEAYF. The CDR3 bases are TGCGCCAGCAGCTTACAGGGATCGTTGAACACTGAAGCTTACTTT. This rearrangement joins TRBV11-2 to TRBJ1-1, with D perhaps matching TRBD1 (6 bases). The germline CDR1 and CDR2 sequences are SGHAT and FQNNGV. The CDR3 loop spans 15 amino acids. Using reference TRBV11-2 and TRBJ1-1 for the parts outside the CDR3, the full variable domain is EAGVAQSPRYKIIEKRQSVAFWCNPISGHATLYWYQQILGQGPKLLIQFQNNGVVDDSQLPKDRFSAERLKGVDSTLKIQPAKLEDSAVYLCASSLQGSLNTEAYFGQGTRLTVV.

V is TRBV6-1 and J is TRBJ1-2, with D possibly being TRBD1 (6 bases). This CDR3 has 13 residues. Germline V gene sequence: CDR1 MNHNS, CDR2 SASEGT. Trimming shortened V by 8 bases and J by 4 bases, and 14 bases separated the two germline ends. The CDR3 here is CASLMTGLYGYTF. The CDR3 nucleotides are TGTGCCAGCCTCATGACAGGTCTCTATGGCTACACCTTC.

This clonotype was counted ten times or more. This chain joins TRBV2 and TRBJ2-5; 13 positions agree with TRBD2. The CDR3 has 16 amino acids. After removal of 6 bases from V and 3 bases from J, the junction contained 7 bases not matched to a gene. Germline V gene sequence: CDR1 SNHLY, CDR2 FYNNEI. The chain's CDR3 is CASSPSLAGGKETQYF. CDR3 DNA sequence: TGTGCCAGCAGCCCCTCACTAGCGGGGGGGAAAGAGACCCAGTACTTC.

In DNA form, the CDR3 reads TGTGCCAGCAGTTTATGGCAAGGAAACACCATATATTTT. It encodes CASSLWQGNTIYF. J is TRBJ1-3 and V is TRBV28; D remains unclear. Trimming took off 0 bases at V and 4 bases at J, with 4 bases between the two ends. Germline CDR1 is MDHEN and CDR2 is SYDVKM. This CDR3 is built from 13 residues.

The sample holds one count of this clonotype. The chain carries TRBV7-2 and TRBJ2-7, with 10 bases matching TRBD2. This CDR3 has 15 amino acids. V was pared by 4 bases and J by 4 bases, with 7 bases of the junction left unmatched. In germline, CDR1 is SGHTA, CDR2 FQGNSA. The CDR3 sequence: CASSSSGTSDYEQYF. DNA of the CDR3: TGTGCCAGCAGCTCTTCCGGGACTAGCGATTACGAGCAGTACTTC.